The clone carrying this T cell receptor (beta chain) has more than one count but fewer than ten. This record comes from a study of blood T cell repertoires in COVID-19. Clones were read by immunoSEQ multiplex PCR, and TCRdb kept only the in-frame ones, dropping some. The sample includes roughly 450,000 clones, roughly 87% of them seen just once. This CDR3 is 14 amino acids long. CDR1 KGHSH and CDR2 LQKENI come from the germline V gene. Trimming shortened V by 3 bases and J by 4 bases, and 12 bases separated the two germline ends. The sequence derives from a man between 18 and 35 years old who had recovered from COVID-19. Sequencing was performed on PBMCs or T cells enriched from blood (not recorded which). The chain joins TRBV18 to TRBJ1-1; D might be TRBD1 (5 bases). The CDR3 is CASSPFREGTEAFF. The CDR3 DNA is TGTGCCAGCTCACCTTTCAGGGAGGGCACTGAAGCTTTCTTT.